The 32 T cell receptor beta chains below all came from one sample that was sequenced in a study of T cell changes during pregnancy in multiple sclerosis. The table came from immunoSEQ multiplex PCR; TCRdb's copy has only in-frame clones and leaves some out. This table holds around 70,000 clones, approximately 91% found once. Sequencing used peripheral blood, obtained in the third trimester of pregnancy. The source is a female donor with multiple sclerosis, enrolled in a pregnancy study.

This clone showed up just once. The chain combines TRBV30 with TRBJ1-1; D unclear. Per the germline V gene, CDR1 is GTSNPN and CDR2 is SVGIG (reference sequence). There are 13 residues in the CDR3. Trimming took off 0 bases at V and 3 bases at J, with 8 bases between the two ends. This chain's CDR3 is CAWSVLGDTEAFF. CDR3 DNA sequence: TGTGCCTGGAGTGTACTCGGGGACACTGAAGCTTTCTTT.

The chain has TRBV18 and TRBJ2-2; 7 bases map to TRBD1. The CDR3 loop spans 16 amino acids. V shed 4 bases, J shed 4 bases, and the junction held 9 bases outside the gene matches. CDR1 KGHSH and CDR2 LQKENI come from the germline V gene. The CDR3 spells CASSLRPGQFTGELFF. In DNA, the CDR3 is TGTGCCAGCTCACTCAGACCGGGACAGTTCACCGGGGAGCTGTTTTTT.

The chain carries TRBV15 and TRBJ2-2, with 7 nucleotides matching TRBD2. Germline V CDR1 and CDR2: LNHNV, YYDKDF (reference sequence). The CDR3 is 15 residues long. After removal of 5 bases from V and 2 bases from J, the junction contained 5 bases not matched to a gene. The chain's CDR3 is CATSAGGKNTGELFF. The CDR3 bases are TGTGCCACCAGCGCCGGGGGGAAAAACACCGGGGAGCTGTTTTTT.

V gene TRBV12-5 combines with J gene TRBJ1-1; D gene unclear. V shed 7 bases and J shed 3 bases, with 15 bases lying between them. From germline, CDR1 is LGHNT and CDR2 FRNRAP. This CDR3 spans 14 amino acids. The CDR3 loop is CASAPRKGDTEAFF. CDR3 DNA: TGTGCTAGTGCCCCTAGGAAGGGAGACACTGAAGCTTTCTTT.

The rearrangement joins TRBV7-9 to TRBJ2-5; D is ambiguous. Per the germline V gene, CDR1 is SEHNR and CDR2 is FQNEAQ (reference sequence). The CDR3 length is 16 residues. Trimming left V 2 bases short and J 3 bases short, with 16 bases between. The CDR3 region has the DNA TGTGCCAGCAGCTTATTGCTTCTACGGCGGAAAGAGACCCAGTACTTC. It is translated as CASSLLLLRRKETQYF.

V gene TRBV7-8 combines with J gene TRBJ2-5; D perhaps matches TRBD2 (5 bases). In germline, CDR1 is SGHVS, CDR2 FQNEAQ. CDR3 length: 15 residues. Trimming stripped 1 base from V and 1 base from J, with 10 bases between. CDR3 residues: CASSLEGLAQETQYF. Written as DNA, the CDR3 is TGTGCCAGCAGCTTAGAAGGGCTAGCCCAAGAGACCCAGTACTTC.

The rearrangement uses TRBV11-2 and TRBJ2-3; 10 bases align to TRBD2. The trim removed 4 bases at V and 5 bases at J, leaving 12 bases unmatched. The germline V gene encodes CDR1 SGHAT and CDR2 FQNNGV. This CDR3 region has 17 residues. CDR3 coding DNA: TGTGCCAGCAGCTCGGCGAGCGGGGGGGTAGTAAGAGATACGCAGTATTTT. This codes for CASSSASGGVVRDTQYF.

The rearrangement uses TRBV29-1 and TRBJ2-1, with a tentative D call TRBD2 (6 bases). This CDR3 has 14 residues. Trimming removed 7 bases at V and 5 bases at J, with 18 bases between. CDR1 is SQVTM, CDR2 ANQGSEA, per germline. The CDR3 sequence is CSGSKTSGDNEQFF. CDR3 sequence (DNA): TGCAGCGGAAGCAAGACTAGTGGAGACAATGAGCAGTTCTTC.

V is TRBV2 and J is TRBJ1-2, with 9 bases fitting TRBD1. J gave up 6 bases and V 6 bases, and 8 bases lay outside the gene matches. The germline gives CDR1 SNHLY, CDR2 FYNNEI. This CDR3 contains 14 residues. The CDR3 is CASSPEQGADGYTF. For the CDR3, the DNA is TGTGCCAGCAGCCCCGAACAGGGGGCGGATGGCTACACCTTC.

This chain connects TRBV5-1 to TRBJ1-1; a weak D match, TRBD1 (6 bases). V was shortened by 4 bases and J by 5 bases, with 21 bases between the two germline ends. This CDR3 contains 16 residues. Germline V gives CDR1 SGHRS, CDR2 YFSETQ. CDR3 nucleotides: TGCGCCAGCAGCCAACAGGGAGTTGCTTCTTTGACTGAAGCTTTCTTT. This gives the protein CASSQQGVASLTEAFF.

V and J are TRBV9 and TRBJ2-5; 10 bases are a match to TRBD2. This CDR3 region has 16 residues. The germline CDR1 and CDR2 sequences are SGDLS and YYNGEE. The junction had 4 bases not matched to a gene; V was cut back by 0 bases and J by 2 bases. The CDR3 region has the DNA TGTGCCAGCAGCGTAGTTGGTAGCGGGGGGCAAGAGACCCAGTACTTC. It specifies CASSVVGSGGQETQYF.

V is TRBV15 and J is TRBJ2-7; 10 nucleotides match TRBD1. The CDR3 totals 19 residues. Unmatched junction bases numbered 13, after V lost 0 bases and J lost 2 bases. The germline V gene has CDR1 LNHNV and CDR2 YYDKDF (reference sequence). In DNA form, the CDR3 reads TGTGCCACCAGCAGAGATAAGGTGGGGACAGGGGATACTCCCTACGAGCAGTACTTC. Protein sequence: CATSRDKVGTGDTPYEQYF. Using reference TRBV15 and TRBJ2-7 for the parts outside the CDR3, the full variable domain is DAMVIQNPRYQVTQFGKPVTLSCSQTLNHNVMYWYQQKSSQAPKLLFHYYDKDFNNEADTPDNFQSRRPNTSFCFLDIRSPGLGDTAMYLCATSRDKVGTGDTPYEQYFGPGTRLTVT.

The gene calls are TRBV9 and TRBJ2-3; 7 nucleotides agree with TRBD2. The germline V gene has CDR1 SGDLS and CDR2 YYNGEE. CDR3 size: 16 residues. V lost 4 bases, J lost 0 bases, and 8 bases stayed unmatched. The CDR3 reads CASSPLGGSSTDTQYF. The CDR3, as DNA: TGTGCCAGCAGCCCCCTCGGGGGGTCTAGCACAGATACGCAGTATTTT. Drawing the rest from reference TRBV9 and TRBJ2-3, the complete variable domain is DSGVTQTPKHLITATGQRVTLRCSPRSGDLSVYWYQQSLDQGLQFLIQYYNGEERAKGNILERFSAQQFPDLHSELNLSSLELGDSALYFCASSPLGGSSTDTQYFGPGTRLTVL.

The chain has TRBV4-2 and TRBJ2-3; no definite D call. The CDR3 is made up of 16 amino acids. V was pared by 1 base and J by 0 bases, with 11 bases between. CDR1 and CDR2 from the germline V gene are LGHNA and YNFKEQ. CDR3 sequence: CASSQGPDPSTDTQYF. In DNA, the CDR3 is TGTGCCAGCAGCCAAGGGCCAGATCCTAGCACAGATACGCAGTATTTT.

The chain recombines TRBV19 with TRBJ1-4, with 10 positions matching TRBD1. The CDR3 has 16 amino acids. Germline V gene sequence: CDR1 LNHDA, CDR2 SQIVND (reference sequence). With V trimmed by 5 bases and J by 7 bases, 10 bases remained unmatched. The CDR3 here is CASSAPGTGAGEKLFF. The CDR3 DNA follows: TGTGCCAGTAGTGCGCCCGGGACAGGGGCGGGTGAAAAACTGTTTTTT.

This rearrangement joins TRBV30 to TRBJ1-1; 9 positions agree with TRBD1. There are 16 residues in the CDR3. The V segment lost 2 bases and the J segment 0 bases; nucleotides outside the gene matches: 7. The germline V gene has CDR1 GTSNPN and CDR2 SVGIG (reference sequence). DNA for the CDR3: TGTGCCTGGAGTACGGGGACAGGGCTCATGAACACTGAAGCTTTCTTT. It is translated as CAWSTGTGLMNTEAFF. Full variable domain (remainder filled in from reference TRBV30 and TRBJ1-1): SQTIHQWPATLVQPVGSPLSLECTVEGTSNPNLYWYRQAAGRGLQLLFYSVGIGQISSEVPQNLSASRPQDRQFILSSKKLLLSDSGFYLCAWSTGTGLMNTEAFFGQGTRLTVV.

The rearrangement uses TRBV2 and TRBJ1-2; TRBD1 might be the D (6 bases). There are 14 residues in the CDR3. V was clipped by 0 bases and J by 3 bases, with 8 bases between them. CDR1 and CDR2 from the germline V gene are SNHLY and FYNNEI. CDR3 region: CASSEADSYYGYTF. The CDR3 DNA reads TGTGCCAGCAGTGAAGCGGACAGTTACTATGGCTACACCTTC.

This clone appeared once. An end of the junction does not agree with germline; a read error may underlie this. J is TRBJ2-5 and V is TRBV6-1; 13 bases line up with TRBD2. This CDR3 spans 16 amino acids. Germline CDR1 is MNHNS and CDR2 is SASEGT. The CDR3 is CASRDGLAGEQETQYF. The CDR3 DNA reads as TGTGCCAGCCGTGACGGACTAGCGGGGGAGCAAGAGACCCAGTACTTC.

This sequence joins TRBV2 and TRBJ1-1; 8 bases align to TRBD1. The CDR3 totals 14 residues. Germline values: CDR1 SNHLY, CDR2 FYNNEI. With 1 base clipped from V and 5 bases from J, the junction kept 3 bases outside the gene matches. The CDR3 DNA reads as TGTGCCAGCAGTGAAGGCAGGGGGCGGACTGAAGCTTTCTTT. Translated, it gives CASSEGRGRTEAFF.

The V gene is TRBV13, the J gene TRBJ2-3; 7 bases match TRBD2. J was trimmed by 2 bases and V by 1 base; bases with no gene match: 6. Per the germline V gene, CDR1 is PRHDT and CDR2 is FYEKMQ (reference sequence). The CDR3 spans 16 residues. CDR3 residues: CASSLDGTTTTDTQYF. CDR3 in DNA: TGTGCCAGCAGCTTAGACGGGACTACTACCACAGATACGCAGTATTTT.

The CDR3 spells CASTRVYGNQPQHF. DNA for the CDR3: TGCGCCAGCACGAGGGTGTATGGCAATCAGCCCCAGCATTTT. The rearrangement uses TRBV10-2 and TRBJ1-5; D unresolved. The CDR3 covers 14 residues. The V gene's germline CDR1 is WSHSY and CDR2 SAAADI. The V end lost 7 bases, the J end lost 2 bases, and 12 bases lay between the germline ends.

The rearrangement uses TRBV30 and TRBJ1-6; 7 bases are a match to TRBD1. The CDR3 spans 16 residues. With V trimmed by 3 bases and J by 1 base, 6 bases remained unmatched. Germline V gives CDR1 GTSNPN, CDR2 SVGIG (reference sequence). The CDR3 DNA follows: TGTGCCTGGAGGCGGACAGGCCCGTCCTATAATTCACCCCTCCACTTT. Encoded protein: CAWRRTGPSYNSPLHF.

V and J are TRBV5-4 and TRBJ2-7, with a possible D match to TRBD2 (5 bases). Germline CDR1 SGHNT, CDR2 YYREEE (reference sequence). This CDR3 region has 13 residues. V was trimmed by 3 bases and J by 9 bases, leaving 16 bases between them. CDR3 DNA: TGTGCCAGCAGCTCGGGGTCGGGTCAAGGGCAGTACTTC. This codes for CASSSGSGQGQYF.

Here the CDR3 DNA reads TGTGCCATCAAGGCAGGGGGGAACTATGGCTACACCTTC. Translating gives CAIKAGGNYGYTF. The V and J genes are TRBV10-3 and TRBJ1-2; 7 bases agree with TRBD1. In germline, CDR1 is ENHRY, CDR2 SYGVKD. The length of the CDR3 is 13 residues. V was clipped by 7 bases and J by 2 bases; unmatched bases: 4.

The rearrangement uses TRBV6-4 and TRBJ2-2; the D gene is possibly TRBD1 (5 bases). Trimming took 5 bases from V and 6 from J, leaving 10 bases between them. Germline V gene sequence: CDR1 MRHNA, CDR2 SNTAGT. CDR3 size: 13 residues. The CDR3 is CASSRDSPGELFF. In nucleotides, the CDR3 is TGTGCCAGCAGTAGAGACAGTCCCGGGGAGCTGTTTTTT.

The CDR3 DNA sequence: TGTGCCATCAGTGGAGGGGCCCCGGGACAGGGAAACCATTCCCACTACGAGCAGTACTTC. This gives the protein CAISGGAPGQGNHSHYEQYF. The chain is built from TRBV10-3 and TRBJ2-7; TRBD1 aligns across 9 bases. The V gene's germline CDR1 is ENHRY and CDR2 SYGVKD. V gave up 4 bases and J gave up 3 bases; unmatched junction bases: 22. This CDR3 is 20 amino acids long.

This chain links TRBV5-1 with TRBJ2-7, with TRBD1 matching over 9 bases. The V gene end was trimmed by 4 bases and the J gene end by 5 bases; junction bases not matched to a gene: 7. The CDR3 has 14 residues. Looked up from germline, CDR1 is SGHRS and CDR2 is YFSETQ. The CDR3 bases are TGCGCCAGCAGCCCCCGGGACAGGGCCGACGAGCAGTACTTC. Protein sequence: CASSPRDRADEQYF. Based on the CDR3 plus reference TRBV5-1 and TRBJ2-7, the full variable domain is KAGVTQTPRYLIKTRGQQVTLSCSPISGHRSVSWYQQTPGQGLQFLFEYFSETQRNKGNFPGRFSGRQFSNSRSEMNVSTLELGDSALYLCASSPRDRADEQYFGPGTRLTVT.

This CDR3 is CASSIQGALMNTEAFF. The CDR3 DNA reads as TGTGCCAGTAGTATCCAGGGGGCCCTCATGAACACTGAAGCTTTCTTT. This chain uses TRBV19 with TRBJ1-1; 8 bases are shared with TRBD1. This CDR3 has 16 amino acids. The germline V gene encodes CDR1 LNHDA and CDR2 SQIVND (reference sequence). Unmatched junction bases numbered 6, after V lost 3 bases and J lost 0 bases.

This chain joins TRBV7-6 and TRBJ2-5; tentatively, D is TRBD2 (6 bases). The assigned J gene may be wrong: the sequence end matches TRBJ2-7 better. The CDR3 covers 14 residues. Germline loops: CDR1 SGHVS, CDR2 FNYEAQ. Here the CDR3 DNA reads TGTGCCAGCAGCTTTGCGGGGAGGACCTACGAGCAGTACTTC. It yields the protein CASSFAGRTYEQYF.

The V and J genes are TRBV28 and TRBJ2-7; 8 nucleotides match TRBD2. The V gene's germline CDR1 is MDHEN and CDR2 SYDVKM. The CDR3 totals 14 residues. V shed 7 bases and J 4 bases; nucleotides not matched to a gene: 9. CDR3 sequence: CASTPRGGEYEQYF. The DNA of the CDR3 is TGTGCCAGCACCCCCCGGGGGGGAGAATACGAGCAGTACTTC.

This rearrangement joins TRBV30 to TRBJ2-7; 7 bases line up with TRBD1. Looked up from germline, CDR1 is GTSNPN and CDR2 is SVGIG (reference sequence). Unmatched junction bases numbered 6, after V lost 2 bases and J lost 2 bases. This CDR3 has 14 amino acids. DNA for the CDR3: TGTGCCTGGAGTATTGGTGGGACAGCCTACGAGCAGTACTTC. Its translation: CAWSIGGTAYEQYF.

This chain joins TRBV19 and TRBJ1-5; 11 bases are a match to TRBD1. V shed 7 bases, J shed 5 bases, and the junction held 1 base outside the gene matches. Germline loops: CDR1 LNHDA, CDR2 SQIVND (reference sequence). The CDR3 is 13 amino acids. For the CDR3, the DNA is TGTGCCAGTAAGGGACAGGGGGATCAGCCCCAGCATTTT. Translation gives CASKGQGDQPQHF.